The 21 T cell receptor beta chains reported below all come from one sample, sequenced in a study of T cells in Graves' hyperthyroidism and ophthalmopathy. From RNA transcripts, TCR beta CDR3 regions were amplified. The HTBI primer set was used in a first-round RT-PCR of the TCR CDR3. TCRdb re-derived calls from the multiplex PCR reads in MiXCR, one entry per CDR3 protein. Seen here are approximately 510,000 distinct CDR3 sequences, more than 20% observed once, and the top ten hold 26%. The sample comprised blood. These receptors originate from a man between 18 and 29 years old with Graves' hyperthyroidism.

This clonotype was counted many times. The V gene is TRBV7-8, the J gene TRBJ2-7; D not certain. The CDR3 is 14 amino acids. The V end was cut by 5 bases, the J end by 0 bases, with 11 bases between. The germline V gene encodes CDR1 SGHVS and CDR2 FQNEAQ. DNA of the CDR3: TGTGCCAGCAGCCCTGCGAGGATCTCCTACGAGCAGTACTTC. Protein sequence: CASSPARISYEQYF.

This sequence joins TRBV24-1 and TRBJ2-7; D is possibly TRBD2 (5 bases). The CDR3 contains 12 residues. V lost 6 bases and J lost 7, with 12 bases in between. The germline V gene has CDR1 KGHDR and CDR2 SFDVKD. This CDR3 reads CATSRGPREQYF. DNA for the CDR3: TGTGCCACCAGTCGCGGGCCGAGGGAGCAGTACTTC.

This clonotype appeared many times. The CDR3 nucleotides read TGTGCCAGCAGCTCGGACGGGGCCGGGGAGCTGTTTTTT. Its protein product is CASSSDGAGELFF. V and J are TRBV5-4 and TRBJ2-2, with D perhaps TRBD2 (5 bases). Germline CDR1 reads SGHNT; CDR2 reads YYREEE (reference sequence). The CDR3 is made up of 13 amino acids. Trimming stripped 3 bases from V and 6 bases from J, with 9 bases between.

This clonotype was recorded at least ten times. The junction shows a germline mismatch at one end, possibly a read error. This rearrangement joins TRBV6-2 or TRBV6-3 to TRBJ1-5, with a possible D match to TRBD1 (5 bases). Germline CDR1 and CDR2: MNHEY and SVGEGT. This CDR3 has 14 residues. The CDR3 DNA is TGCGCCAGCAGCCCGGGACTGGGCAATCAGCCCCAGCATTTT. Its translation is CASSPGLGNQPQHF.

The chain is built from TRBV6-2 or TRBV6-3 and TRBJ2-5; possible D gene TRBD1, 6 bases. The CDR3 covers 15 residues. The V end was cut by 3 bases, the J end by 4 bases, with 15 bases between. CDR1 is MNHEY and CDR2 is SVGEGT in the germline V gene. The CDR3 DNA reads TGTGCCAGCAGTTATGGGGCAGGGGATCGAGAGACCCAGTACTTC. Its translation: CASSYGAGDRETQYF.

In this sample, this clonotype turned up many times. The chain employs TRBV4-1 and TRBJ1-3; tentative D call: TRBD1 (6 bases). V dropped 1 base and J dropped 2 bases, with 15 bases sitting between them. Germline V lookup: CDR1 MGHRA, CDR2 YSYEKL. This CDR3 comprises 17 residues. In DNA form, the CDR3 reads TGCGCCAGCAGCCAAGGAGGCTTAACAGGGCCTGGAAACACCATATATTTT. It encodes CASSQGGLTGPGNTIYF.

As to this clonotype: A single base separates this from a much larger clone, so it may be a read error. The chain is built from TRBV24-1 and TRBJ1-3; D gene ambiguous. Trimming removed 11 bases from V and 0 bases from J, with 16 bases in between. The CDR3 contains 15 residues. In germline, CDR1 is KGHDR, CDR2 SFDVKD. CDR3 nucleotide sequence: TGTGCCAGCATCCAAGGACCGAGCTCTGGAAACACCATATATTTT. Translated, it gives CASIQGPSSGNTIYF.

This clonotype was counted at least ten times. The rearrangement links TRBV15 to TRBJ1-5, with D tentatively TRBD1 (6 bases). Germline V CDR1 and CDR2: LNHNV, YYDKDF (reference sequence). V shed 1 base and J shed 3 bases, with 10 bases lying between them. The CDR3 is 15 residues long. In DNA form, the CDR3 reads TGTGCCACCAGCAGAGCCCGGGACACCAATCAGCCCCAGCATTTT. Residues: CATSRARDTNQPQHF. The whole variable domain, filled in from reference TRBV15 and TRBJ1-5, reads DAMVIQNPRYQVTQFGKPVTLSCSQTLNHNVMYWYQQKSSQAPKLLFHYYDKDFNNEADTPDNFQSRRPNTSFCFLDIRSPGLGDTAMYLCATSRARDTNQPQHFGDGTRLSIL.

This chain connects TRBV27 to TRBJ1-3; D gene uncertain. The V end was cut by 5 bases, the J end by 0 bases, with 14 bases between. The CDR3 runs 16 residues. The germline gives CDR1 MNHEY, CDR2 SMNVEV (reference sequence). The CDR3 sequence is CASSPLGRSSGNTIYF. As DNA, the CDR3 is TGTGCCAGCAGTCCCCTCGGACGAAGCTCTGGAAACACCATATATTTT.

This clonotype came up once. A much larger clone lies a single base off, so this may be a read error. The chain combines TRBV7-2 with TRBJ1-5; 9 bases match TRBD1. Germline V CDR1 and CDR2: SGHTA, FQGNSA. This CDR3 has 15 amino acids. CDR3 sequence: CASSSGTGTHQPQRF. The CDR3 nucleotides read TGTGCCAGCAGCTCCGGGACAGGGACCCATCAGCCCCAGCGTTTT.

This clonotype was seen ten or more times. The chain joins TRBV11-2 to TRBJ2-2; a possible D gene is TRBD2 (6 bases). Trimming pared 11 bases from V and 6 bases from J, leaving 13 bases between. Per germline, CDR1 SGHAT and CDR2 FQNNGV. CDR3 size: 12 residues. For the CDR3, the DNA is TGTGCCGCCCGAGGCGGGGCCGGGGAGCTGTTTTTT. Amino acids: CAARGGAGELFF.

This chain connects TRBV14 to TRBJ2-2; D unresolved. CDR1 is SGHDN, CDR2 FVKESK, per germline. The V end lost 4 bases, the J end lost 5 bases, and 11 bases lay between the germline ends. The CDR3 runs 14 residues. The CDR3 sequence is CASSPTMGTGELFF. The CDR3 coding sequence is TGTGCCAGCAGCCCCACCATGGGGACCGGGGAGCTGTTTTTT.

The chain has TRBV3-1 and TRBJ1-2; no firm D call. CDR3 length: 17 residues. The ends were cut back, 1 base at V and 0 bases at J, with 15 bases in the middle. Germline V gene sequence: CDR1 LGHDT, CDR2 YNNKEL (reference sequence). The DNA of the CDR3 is TGTGCCAGCAGCCAAGGGGGTAGCCTTCGACCTAACTATGGCTACACCTTC. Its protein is CASSQGGSLRPNYGYTF.

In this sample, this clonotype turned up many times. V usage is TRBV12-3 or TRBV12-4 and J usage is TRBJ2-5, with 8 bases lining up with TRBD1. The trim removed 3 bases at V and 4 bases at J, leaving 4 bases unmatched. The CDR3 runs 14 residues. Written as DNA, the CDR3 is TGTGCCAGCAGTTTCAACAGGGGGTTAGAGACCCAGTACTTC. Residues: CASSFNRGLETQYF.

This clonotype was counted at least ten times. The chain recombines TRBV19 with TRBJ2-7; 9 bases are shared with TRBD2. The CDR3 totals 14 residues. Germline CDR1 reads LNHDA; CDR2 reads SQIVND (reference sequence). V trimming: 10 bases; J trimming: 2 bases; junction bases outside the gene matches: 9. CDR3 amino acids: CATAAAGGAYEQYF. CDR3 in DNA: TGTGCCACCGCTGCAGCGGGGGGAGCCTACGAGCAGTACTTC. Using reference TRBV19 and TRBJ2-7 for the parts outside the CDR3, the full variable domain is DGGITQSPKYLFRKEGQNVTLSCEQNLNHDAMYWYRQDPGQGLRLIYYSQIVNDFQKGDIAEGYSVSREKKESFPLTVTSAQKNPTAFYLCATAAAGGAYEQYFGPGTRLTVT.

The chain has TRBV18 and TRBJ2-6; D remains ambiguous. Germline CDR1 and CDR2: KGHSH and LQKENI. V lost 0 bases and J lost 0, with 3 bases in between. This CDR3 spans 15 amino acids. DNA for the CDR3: TGTGCCAGCTCACCACCGAGCTCTGGGGCCAACGTCCTGACTTTC. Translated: CASSPPSSGANVLTF.

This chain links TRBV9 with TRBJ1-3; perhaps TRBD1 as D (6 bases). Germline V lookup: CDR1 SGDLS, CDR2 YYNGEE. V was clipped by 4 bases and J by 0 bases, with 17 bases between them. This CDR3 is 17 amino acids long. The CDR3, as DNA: TGTGCCAGCAGCACTAGTGAATCAGGGGTCTCTGGAAACACCATATATTTT. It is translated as CASSTSESGVSGNTIYF.

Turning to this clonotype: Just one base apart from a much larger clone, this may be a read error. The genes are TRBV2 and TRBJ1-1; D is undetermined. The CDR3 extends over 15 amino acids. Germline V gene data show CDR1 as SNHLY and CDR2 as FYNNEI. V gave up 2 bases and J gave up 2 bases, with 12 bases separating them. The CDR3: CASSELVTTNTEAFF. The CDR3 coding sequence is TGTGCCAGCAGTGAACTGGTAACCACTAACACTGAAGCTTTCTTT.

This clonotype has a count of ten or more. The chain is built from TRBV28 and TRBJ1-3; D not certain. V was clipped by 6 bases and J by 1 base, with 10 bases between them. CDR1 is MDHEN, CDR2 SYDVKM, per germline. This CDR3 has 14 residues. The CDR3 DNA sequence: TGTGCCAGCAGGCCAACAGAGTCTGGAAACACCATATATTTT. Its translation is CASRPTESGNTIYF.

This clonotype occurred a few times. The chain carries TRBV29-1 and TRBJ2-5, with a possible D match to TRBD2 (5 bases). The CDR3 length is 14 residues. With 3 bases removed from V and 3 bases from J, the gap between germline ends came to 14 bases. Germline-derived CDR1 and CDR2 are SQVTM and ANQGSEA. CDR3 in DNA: TGCAGCGTTGATACGTCGTGGGGAGAAGAGACCCAGTACTTC. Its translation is CSVDTSWGEETQYF.

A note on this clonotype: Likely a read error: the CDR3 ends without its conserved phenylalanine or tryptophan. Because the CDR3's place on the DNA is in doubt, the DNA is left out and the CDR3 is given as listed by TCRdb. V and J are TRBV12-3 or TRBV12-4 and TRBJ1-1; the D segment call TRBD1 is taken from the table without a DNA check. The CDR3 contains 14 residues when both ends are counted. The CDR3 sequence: CASRHTGGESEACL.